Listed below are T cell receptor beta chains from one sample, sequenced in a study of quantifying T cell responses using KT2 cells. TCRdb itself ran the UMI-ligation and nested PCR reads through MiXCR, one entry per CDR3 protein. The sample has 40,000 to 50,000 distinct CDR3 sequences, about 15% seen once. Material: PBMCs spiked with cells of the T cell clone KT2. Every receptor here comes from a human donor. Each CDR3 is given with its conserved first and last residue. The D gene is left open where the match is weak.

V gene,D gene,J gene,CDR3 protein
TRBV2,.,TRBJ2-7,CASSPRDVGYEQYF
TRBV7-9,.,TRBJ2-7,CASSRGEQYF
TRBV5-1,.,TRBJ2-1,CASRAVEVSSYNEQFF
TRBV12-3/TRBV12-4,TRBD2,TRBJ2-7,CASSFGQRGGPYEQYF
TRBV27,.,TRBJ1-1,CASGTDKKYEAFF
TRBV19,TRBD1,TRBJ2-2,CASSARYGTGDTGELFF
TRBV9,TRBD1,TRBJ1-1,CASSYSGTGAEAFF
TRBV12-3/TRBV12-4,TRBD1,TRBJ2-2,CASSRQGANTGELFF
TRBV6-2/TRBV6-3,.,TRBJ2-1,CASSYTPTGTIEQFF
TRBV20-1,TRBD2,TRBJ2-1,CSAREPPIWEGLNNEQFF
TRBV7-7,TRBD2,TRBJ2-5,CASSLTGLGPGGETQYF
TRBV7-2,.,TRBJ1-4,CASTRTASPNEKLFF
TRBV6-2/TRBV6-3,TRBD1,TRBJ2-4,CASSGTGTGAENIQYF
TRBV29-1,TRBD1,TRBJ1-3,CSVVLEGAGISGNTIYF
TRBV6-5,.,TRBJ2-7,CASSEGGRSYEQYF
TRBV10-3,.,TRBJ2-3,CAMAGGRSTDTQYF
TRBV20-1,TRBD2,TRBJ2-3,CSARPSGEGADTQYF
TRBV10-2,.,TRBJ2-7,CASSESQVGHEQYF
TRBV15,.,TRBJ1-4,CATSSRPRTNEKLFF
TRBV19,TRBD1,TRBJ1-1,CAIRGQGARTEAFF
TRBV6-5,.,TRBJ2-7,CASSYSRAGSYEQYF
TRBV9,TRBD2,TRBJ2-3,CASSVGGGVSTDTQYF
TRBV27,TRBD2,TRBJ2-7,CASKSPGGYEQYF
TRBV27,.,TRBJ2-4,CASSFKDIQYF